This TCR beta chain was captured by sequencing in a study of shared clonotypes between healthy human individuals. Trimming took 5 bases from V and 4 from J; bases not matched to a gene: 5. The CDR3 contains 15 residues. The germline gives CDR1 MDHEN, CDR2 SYDVKM. TCRdb keeps only in-frame clones here, not all; method: immunoSEQ multiplex PCR. The sample has under 600,000 clones, about 97% seen once; the top ten hold about 0.06%. The chain uses TRBV28 and TRBJ2-1; 10 nucleotides agree with TRBD1. This receptor was taken from a woman aged 25 to 45 in good health. Source material: naive CD4+ T cells sorted from blood. Subset described: CD45RA+ positively selected. This chain's CDR3 is CASSHRDRGYNEQFF. DNA for the CDR3: TGTGCCAGCAGTCACCGGGACAGGGGTTACAATGAGCAGTTCTTC.